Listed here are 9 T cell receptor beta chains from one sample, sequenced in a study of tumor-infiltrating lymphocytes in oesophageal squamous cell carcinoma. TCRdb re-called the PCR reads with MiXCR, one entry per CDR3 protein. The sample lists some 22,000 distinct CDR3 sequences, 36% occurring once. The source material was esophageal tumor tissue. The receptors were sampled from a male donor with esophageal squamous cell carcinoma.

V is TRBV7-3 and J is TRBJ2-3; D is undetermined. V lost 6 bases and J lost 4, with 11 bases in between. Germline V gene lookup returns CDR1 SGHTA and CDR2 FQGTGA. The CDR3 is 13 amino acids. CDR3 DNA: TGTGCCAGCAGGGCAGTAACGTCAGATACGCAGTATTTT. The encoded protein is CASRAVTSDTQYF.

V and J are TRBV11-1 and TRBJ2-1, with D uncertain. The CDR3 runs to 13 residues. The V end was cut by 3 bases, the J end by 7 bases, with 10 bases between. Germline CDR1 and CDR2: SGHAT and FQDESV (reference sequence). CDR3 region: CASSFFPWNEQFF. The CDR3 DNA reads TGTGCCAGCAGCTTTTTCCCCTGGAATGAGCAGTTCTTC.

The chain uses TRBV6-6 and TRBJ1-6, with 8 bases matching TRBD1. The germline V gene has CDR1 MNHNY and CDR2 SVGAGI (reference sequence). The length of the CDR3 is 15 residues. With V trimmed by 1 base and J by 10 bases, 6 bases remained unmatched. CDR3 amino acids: CASSYWTGSFSPLHF. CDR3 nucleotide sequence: TGTGCCAGCAGTTACTGGACAGGGAGTTTCTCACCCCTCCACTTT.

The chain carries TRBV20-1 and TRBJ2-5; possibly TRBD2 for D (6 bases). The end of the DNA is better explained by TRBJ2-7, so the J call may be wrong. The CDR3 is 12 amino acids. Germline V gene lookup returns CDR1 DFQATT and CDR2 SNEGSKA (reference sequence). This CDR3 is CSAGGNSYEQYF. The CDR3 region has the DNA TGCAGTGCTGGCGGGAACTCCTACGAGCAGTACTTC.

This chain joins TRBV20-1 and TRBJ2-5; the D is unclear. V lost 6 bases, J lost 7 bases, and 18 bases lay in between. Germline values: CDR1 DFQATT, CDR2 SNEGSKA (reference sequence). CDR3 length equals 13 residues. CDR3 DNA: TGCAGTGCCCACTCGGGCCCGTTAGGGACCCAGTACTTC. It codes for CSAHSGPLGTQYF.

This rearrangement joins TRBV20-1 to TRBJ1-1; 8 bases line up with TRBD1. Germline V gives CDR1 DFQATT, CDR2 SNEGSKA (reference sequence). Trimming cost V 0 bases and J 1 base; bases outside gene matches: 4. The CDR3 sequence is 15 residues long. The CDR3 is CSARDSGTGNTEAFF. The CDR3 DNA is TGCAGTGCTAGAGATTCCGGGACAGGGAACACTGAAGCTTTCTTT.

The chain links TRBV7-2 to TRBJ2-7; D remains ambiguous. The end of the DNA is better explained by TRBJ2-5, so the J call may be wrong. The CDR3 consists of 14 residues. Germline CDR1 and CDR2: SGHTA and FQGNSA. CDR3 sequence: CASSLGPVGETQYF. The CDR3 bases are TGTGCCAGCAGCTTAGGCCCGGTTGGGGAGACCCAGTACTTC.

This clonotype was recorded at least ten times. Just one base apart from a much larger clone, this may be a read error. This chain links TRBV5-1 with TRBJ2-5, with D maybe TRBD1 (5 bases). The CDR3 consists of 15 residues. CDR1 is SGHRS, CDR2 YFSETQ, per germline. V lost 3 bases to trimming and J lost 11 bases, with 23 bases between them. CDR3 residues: CASSYVTGGHNEQYF. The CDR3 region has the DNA TGCGCCAGCAGCTATGTGACGGGTGGACACAATGAGCAGTACTTC.

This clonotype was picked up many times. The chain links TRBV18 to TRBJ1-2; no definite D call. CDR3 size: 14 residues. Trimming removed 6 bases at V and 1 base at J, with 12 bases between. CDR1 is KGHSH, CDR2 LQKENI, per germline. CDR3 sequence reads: CASSPDQHNYGYTF. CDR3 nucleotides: TGTGCCAGCTCTCCCGACCAGCATAACTATGGCTACACCTTC.